This TCR beta chain was retrieved from a study of blood T cell repertoires in COVID-19. In the authors' workflow: Nucleated cell number was recorded as an estimate derived from reference gene primer amplification. Profiling relied on immunoSEQ multiplex PCR, and the TCRdb table lists in-frame clones only, not all of them. V, J and clone size were drawn from that table, and D and trimming were deduced from the DNA. The sample has a few hundred thousand clones, around four fifths seen once. Between the trimmed V and J ends, which lost 3 bases and 4 bases, there was a span of 15 bases. Germline CDR1 reads MDHEN; CDR2 reads SYDVKM. This CDR3 contains 15 residues.

Sequencing was performed on peripheral blood. The receptor was derived from a woman in her 50s with active or convalescent COVID-19. The gene calls are TRBV28 and TRBJ1-2, with D tentatively TRBD1 (6 bases). DNA of the CDR3: TGTGCCAGCAGTTTGCAAGGGGGAGTAAGCTATGGCTACACCTTC. This translates into CASSLQGGVSYGYTF.